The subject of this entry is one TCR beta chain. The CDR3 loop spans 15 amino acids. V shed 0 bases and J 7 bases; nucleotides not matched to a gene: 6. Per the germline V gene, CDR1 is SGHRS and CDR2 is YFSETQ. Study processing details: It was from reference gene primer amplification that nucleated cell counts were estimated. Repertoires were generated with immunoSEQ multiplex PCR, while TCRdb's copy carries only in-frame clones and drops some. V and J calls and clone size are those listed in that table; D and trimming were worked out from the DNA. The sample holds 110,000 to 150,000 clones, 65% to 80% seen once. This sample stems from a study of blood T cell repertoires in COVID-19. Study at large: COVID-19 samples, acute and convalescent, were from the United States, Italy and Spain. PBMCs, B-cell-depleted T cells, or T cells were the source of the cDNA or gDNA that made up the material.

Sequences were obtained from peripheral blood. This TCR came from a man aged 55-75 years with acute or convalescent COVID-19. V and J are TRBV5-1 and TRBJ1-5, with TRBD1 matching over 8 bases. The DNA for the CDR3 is TGCGCCAGCAGCTTGGCGGCAGGGGGCGGACAGCCCCAGCATTTT. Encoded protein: CASSLAAGGGQPQHF.